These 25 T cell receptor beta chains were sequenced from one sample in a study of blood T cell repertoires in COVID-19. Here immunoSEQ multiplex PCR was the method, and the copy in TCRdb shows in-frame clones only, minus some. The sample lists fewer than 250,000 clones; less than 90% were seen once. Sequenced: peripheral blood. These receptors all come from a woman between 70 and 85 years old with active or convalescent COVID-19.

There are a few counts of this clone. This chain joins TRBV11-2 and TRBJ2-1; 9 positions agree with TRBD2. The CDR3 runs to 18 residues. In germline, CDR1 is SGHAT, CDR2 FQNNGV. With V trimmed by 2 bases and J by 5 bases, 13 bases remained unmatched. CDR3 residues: CASSLLYTGTSLHNEQFF. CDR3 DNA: TGTGCCAGCAGCTTACTCTATACGGGGACTAGCCTTCACAATGAGCAGTTCTTC. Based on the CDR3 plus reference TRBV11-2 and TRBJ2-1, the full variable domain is EAGVAQSPRYKIIEKRQSVAFWCNPISGHATLYWYQQILGQGPKLLIQFQNNGVVDDSQLPKDRFSAERLKGVDSTLKIQPAKLEDSAVYLCASSLLYTGTSLHNEQFFGPGTRLTVL.

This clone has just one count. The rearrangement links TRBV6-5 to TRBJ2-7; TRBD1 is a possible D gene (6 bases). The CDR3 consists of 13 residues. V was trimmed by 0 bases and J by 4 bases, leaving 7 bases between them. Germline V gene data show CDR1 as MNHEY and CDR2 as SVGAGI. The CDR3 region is CASSYSGQYEQYF. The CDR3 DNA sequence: TGTGCCAGCAGTTACTCGGGACAATACGAGCAGTACTTC.

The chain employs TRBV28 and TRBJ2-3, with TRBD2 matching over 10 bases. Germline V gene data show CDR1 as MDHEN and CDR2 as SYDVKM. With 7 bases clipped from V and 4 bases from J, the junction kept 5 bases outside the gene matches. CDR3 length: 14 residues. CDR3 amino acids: CASTFSGGPDTQYF. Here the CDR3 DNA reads TGTGCCAGCACCTTTAGCGGGGGGCCAGATACGCAGTATTTT.

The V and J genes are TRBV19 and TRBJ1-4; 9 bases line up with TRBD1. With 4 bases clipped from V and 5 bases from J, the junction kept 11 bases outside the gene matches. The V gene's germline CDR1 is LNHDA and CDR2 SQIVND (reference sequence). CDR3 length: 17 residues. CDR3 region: CASSSPGTGPGNEKLFF. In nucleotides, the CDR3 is TGTGCCAGTAGTAGTCCCGGGACAGGGCCCGGGAATGAAAAACTGTTTTTT.

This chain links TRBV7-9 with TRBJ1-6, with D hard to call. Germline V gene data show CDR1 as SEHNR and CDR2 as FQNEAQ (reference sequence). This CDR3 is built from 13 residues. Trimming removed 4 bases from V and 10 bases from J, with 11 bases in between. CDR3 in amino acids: CASSSEGESPLHF. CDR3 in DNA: TGTGCCAGCAGCTCGGAGGGAGAATCACCCCTCCACTTT.

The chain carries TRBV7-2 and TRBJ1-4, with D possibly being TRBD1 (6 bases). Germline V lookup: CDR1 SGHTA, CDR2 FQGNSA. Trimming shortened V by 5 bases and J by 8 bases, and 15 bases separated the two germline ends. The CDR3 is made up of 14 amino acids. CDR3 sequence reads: CASSGQSSQEKLFF. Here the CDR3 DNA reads TGTGCCAGCAGCGGACAGTCATCTCAGGAAAAACTGTTTTTT.

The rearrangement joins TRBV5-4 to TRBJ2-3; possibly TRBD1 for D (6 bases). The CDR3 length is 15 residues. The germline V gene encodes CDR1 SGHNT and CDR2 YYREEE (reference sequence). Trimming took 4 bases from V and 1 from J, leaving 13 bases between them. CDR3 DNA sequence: TGTGCCAGCAGCCTACAGGGTGAGGGCACAGATACGCAGTATTTT. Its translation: CASSLQGEGTDTQYF.

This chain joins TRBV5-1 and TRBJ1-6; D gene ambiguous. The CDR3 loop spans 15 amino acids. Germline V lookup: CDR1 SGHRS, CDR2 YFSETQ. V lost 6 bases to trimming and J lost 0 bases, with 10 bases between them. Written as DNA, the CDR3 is TGCGCCAGCACCCCCACCAGCTCCTATAATTCACCCCTCCACTTT. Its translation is CASTPTSSYNSPLHF. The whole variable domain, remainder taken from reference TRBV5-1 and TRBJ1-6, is KAGVTQTPRYLIKTRGQQVTLSCSPISGHRSVSWYQQTPGQGLQFLFEYFSETQRNKGNFPGRFSGRQFSNSRSEMNVSTLELGDSALYLCASTPTSSYNSPLHFGNGTRLTVT.

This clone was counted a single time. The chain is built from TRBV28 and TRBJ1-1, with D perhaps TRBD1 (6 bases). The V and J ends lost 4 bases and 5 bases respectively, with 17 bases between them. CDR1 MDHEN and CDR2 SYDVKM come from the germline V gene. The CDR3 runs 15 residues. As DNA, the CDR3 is TGTGCCAGCAGTTACCCAGGGGCCTCGGGGACTGAAGCTTTCTTT. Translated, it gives CASSYPGASGTEAFF. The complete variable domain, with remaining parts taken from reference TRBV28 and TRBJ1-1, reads DVKVTQSSRYLVKRTGEKVFLECVQDMDHENMFWYRQDPGLGLRLIYFSYDVKMKEKGDIPEGYSVSREKKERFSLILESASTNQTSMYLCASSYPGASGTEAFFGQGTRLTVV.

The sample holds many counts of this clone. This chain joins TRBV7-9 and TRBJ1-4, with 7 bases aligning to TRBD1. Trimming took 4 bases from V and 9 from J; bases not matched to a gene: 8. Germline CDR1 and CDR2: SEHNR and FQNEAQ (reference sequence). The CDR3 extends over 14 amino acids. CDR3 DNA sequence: TGTGCCAGCAGCTCCTCGACAGGGTTCCAAAAACTGTTTTTT. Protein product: CASSSSTGFQKLFF. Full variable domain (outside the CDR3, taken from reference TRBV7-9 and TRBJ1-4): DTGVSQNPRHKITKRGQNVTFRCDPISEHNRLYWYRQTLGQGPEFLTYFQNEAQLEKSRLLSDRFSAERPKGSFSTLEIQRTEQGDSAMYLCASSSSTGFQKLFFGSGTQLSVL.

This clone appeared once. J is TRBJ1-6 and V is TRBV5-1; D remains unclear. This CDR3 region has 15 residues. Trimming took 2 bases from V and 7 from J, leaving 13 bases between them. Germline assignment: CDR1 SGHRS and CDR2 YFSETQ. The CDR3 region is CASSFSFGDNSPLHF. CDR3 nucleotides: TGCGCCAGCAGCTTTTCTTTCGGAGACAATTCACCCCTCCACTTT.

The CDR3 region is CASSPGTTQETQYF. The CDR3 nucleotides are TGTGCCAGCTCACCTGGGACAACACAAGAGACCCAGTACTTC. V gene TRBV18 combines with J gene TRBJ2-5; tentative D call: TRBD1 (6 bases). Deletions cut 3 bases from V and 2 bases from J, with 10 bases between. Germline CDR1 reads KGHSH; CDR2 reads LQKENI. The CDR3 totals 14 residues.

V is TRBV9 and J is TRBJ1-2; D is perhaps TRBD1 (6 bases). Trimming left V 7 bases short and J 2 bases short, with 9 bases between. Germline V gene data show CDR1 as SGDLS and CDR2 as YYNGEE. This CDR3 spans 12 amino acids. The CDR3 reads CASGTGNYGYTF. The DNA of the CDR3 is TGTGCCAGCGGCACAGGGAACTATGGCTACACCTTC.

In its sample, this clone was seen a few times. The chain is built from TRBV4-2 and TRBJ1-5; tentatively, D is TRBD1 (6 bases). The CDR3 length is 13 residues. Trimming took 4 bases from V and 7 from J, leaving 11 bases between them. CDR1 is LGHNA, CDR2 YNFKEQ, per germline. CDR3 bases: TGTGCCAGCAGCCGAGACACAGGGCAGCCCCAGCATTTT. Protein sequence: CASSRDTGQPQHF.

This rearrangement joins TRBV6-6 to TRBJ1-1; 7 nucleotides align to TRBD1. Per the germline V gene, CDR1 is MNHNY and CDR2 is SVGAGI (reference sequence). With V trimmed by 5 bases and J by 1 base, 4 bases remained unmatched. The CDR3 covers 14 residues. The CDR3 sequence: CASSQGTANTEAFF. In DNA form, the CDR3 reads TGTGCCAGCAGTCAAGGGACAGCGAACACTGAAGCTTTCTTT.

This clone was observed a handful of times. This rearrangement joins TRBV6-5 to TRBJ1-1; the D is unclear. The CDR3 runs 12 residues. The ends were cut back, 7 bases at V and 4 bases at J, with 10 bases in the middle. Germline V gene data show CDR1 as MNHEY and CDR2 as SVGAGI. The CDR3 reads CASKREGTEAFF. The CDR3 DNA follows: TGTGCCAGCAAACGGGAGGGCACTGAAGCTTTCTTT.

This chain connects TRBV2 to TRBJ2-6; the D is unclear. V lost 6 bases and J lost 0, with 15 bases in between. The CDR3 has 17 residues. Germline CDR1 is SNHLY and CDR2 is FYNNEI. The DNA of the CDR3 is TGTGCCAGCAGCCAGCTACACAGTACCTCTGGGGCCAACGTCCTGACTTTC. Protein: CASSQLHSTSGANVLTF.

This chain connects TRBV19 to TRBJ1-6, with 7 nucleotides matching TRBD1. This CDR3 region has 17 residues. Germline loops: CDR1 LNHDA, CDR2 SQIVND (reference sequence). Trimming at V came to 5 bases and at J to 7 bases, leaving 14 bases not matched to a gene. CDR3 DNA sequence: TGTGCCAGTAGTGCCTTACAGGGGATCAACGGGAATTCACCCCTCCACTTT. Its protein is CASSALQGINGNSPLHF.

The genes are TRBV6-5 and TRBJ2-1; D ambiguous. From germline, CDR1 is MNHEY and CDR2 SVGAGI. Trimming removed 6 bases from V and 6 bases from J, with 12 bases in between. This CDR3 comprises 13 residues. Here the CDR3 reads CASSRRYGNEQFF. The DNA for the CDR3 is TGTGCCAGCAGCCGTAGATATGGCAATGAGCAGTTCTTC.

DNA for the CDR3: TGTGCCACCAGGGGGGCCTTGGGCAGGGTAGCCAATGAGCAGTTCTTC. This gives the protein CATRGALGRVANEQFF. The V call is TRBV10-3, the J call TRBJ2-1; D may be TRBD1 (7 bases). Trimming took 10 bases from V and 6 from J, leaving 25 bases between them. Germline CDR1 ENHRY, CDR2 SYGVKD. The CDR3 has 16 residues.

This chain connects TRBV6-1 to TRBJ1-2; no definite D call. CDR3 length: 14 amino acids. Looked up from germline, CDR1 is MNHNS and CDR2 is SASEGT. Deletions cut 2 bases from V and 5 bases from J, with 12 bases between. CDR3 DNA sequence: TGTGCCAGCAGTGAATACGGTTTCGGGTATGGCTACACCTTC. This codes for CASSEYGFGYGYTF.

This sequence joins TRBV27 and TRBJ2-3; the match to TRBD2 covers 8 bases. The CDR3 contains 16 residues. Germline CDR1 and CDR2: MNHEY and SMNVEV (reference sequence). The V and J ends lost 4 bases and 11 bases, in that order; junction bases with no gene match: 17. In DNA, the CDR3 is TGTGCCAGCAGTTCACCGGGACTAGATGCTAGACAACTGCAGTATTTT. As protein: CASSSPGLDARQLQYF.

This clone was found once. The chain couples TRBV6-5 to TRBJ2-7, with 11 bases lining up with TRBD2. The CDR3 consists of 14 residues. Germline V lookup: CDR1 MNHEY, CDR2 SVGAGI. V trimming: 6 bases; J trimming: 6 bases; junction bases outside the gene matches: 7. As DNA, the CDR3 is TGTGCCAGCAGACGTAGCGGGAGGGCCCCCGAGCAGTACTTC. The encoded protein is CASRRSGRAPEQYF.

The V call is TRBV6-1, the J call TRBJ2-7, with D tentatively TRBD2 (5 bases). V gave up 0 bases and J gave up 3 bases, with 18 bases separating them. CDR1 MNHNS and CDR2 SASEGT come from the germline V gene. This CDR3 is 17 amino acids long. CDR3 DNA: TGTGCCAGCAGTGAAGCCGGTCTCGGGGTCACCAACTACGAGCAGTACTTC. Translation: CASSEAGLGVTNYEQYF.

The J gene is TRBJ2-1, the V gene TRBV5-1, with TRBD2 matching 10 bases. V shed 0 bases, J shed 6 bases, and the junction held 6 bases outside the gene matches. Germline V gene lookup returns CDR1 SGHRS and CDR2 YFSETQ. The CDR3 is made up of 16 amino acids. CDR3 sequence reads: CASSLDSGGAFNEQFF. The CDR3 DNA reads TGCGCCAGCAGCTTGGACAGCGGGGGGGCCTTCAATGAGCAGTTCTTC. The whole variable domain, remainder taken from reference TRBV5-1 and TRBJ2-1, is KAGVTQTPRYLIKTRGQQVTLSCSPISGHRSVSWYQQTPGQGLQFLFEYFSETQRNKGNFPGRFSGRQFSNSRSEMNVSTLELGDSALYLCASSLDSGGAFNEQFFGPGTRLTVL.